This TCR beta chain was documented in a study of PD-1 blockade in classical Hodgkin lymphoma. The time point was: cycle 4 day 1 (C4D1), after 5 to 7 weeks of nivolumab. Each and every patient relapsed after autologous stem cell transplantation, and patients got differing brentuximab vedotin exposure. The method was immunoSEQ multiplex PCR; TCRdb's version includes in-frame clones alone and lacks a portion of them. In the table there are about 47,000 clones, approximately 80% of which are singletons. This CDR3 has 14 amino acids. Germline CDR1 SGHKS, CDR2 YYEKEE (reference sequence). The germline V and J ends were trimmed by 5 bases and 2 bases, with 13 bases remaining between them.

Specimen: peripheral blood mononuclear cells (PBMCs), collected before the fourth cycle of nivolumab. The V and J genes are TRBV5-5 and TRBJ1-1, with D unclear. The clonotype originates from a human donor with classical Hodgkin lymphoma. CDR3 protein: CASRFHPQNTEAFF. CDR3 nucleotide sequence: TGTGCCAGCAGGTTCCACCCCCAAAACACTGAAGCTTTCTTT.